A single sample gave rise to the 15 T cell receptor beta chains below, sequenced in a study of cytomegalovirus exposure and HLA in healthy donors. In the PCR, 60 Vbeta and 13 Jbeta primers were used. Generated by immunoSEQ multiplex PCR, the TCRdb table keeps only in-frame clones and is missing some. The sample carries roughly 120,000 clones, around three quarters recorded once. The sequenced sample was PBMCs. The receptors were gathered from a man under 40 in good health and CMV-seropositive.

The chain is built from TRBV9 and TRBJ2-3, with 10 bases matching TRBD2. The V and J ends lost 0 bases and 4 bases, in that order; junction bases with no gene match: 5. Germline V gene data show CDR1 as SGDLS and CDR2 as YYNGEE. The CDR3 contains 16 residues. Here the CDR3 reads CASSVDQRGGADTQYF. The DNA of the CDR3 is TGTGCCAGCAGCGTAGACCAGCGGGGGGGCGCAGATACGCAGTATTTT.

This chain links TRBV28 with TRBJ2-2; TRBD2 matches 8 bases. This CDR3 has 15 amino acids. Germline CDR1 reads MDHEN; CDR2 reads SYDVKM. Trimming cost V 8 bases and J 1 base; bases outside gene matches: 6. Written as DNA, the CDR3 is TGTGCCAGCGCGGGGGCGGGGGGGAACACCGGGGAGCTGTTTTTT. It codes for CASAGAGGNTGELFF. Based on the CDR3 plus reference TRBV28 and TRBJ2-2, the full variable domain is DVKVTQSSRYLVKRTGEKVFLECVQDMDHENMFWYRQDPGLGLRLIYFSYDVKMKEKGDIPEGYSVSREKKERFSLILESASTNQTSMYLCASAGAGGNTGELFFGEGSRLTVL.

The CDR3 DNA is TGTGCCAGCAGCCCTTTGTCCGCTAACTATGGCTACACCTTC. As protein: CASSPLSANYGYTF. The chain uses TRBV5-6 and TRBJ1-2; D not resolved. V shed 4 bases and J shed 0 bases, with 10 bases lying between them. The CDR3 is made up of 14 amino acids. CDR1 is SGHDT, CDR2 YYEEEE, per germline. Filled out from reference TRBV5-6 and TRBJ1-2, the complete variable domain reads DAGVTQSPTHLIKTRGQQVTLRCSPKSGHDTVSWYQQALGQGPQFIFQYYEEEERQRGNFPDRFSGHQFPNYSSELNVNALLLGDSALYLCASSPLSANYGYTFGSGTRLTVV.

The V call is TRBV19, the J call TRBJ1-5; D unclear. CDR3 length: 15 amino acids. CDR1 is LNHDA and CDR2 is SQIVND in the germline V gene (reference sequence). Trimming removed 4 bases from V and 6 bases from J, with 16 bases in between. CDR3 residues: CASSNKEAESQPQHF. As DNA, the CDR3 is TGTGCCAGTAGTAACAAGGAGGCGGAAAGTCAGCCCCAGCATTTT.

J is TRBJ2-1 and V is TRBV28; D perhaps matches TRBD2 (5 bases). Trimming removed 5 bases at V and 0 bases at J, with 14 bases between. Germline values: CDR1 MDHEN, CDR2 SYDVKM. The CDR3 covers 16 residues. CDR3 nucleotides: TGTGCCAGCAGTCTGCTAGCCGTAAGCTCCTACAATGAGCAGTTCTTC. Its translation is CASSLLAVSSYNEQFF.

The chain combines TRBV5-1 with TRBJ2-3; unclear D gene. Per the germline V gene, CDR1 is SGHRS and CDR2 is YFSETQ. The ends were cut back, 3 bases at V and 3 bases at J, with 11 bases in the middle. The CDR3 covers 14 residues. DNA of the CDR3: TGCGCCAGCAGCTCTACCCGACAAACAGATACGCAGTATTTT. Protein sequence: CASSSTRQTDTQYF.

CDR3: CASFPRGGAGTGELFF. CDR3 bases: TGTGCCAGCTTCCCCCGTGGGGGGGCCGGCACCGGGGAGCTGTTTTTT. The chain carries TRBV7-3 and TRBJ2-2, with D perhaps TRBD2 (7 bases). The V gene's germline CDR1 is SGHTA and CDR2 FQGTGA. V lost 8 bases and J lost 4, with 20 bases in between. There are 16 residues in the CDR3.

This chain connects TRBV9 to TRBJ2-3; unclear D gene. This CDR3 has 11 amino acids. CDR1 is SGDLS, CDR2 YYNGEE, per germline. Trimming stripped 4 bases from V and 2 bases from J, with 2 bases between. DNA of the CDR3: TGTGCCAGCAGCTACACAGATACGCAGTATTTT. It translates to CASSYTDTQYF.

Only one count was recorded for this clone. The CDR3 sequence is CASSLPPGYGELFF. The CDR3, as DNA: TGTGCCAGCAGTTTACCCCCCGGGTACGGGGAGCTGTTTTTT. V is TRBV27 and J is TRBJ2-2; no clear D gene. CDR1 and CDR2 from the germline V gene are MNHEY and SMNVEV (reference sequence). The CDR3 length is 14 residues. Trimming took off 2 bases at V and 7 bases at J, with 11 bases between the two ends.

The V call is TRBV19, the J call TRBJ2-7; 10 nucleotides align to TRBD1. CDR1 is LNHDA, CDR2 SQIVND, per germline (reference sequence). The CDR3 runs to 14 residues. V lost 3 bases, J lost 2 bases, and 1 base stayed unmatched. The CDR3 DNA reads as TGTGCCAGTAGTATGACAGGGGGCCCCTACGAGCAGTACTTC. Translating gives CASSMTGGPYEQYF.

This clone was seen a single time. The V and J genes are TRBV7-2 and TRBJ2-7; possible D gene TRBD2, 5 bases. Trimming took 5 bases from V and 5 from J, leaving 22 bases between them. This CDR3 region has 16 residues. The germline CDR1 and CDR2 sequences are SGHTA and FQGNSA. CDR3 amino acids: CASSPRVGPSLHEQYF. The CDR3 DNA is TGTGCCAGCAGCCCGCGGGTAGGCCCCTCTCTACACGAGCAGTACTTC. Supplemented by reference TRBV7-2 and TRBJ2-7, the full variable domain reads GAGVSQSPSNKVTEKGKDVELRCDPISGHTALYWYRQSLGQGLEFLIYFQGNSAPDKSGLPSDRFSAERTGGSVSTLTIQRTQQEDSAVYLCASSPRVGPSLHEQYFGPGTRLTVT.

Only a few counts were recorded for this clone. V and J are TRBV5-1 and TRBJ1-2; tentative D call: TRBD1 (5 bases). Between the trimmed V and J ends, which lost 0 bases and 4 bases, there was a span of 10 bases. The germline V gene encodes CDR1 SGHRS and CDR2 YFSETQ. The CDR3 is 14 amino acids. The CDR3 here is CASSLVVQGYGYTF. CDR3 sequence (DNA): TGCGCCAGCAGCTTGGTGGTCCAGGGCTATGGCTACACCTTC.

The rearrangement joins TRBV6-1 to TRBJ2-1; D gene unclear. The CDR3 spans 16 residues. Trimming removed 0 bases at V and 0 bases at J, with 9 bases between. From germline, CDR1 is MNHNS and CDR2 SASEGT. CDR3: CASSEAAASSYNEQFF. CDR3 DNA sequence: TGTGCCAGCAGTGAAGCGGCCGCTAGCTCCTACAATGAGCAGTTCTTC.

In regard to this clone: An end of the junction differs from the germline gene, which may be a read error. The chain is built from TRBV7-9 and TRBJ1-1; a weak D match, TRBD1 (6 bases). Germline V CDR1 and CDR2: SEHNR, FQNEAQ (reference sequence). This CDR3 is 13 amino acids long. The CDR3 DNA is TGTTCCAGCAACTCCCCCGGACAGACTGAAGCTTTCTTT. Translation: CSSNSPGQTEAFF.

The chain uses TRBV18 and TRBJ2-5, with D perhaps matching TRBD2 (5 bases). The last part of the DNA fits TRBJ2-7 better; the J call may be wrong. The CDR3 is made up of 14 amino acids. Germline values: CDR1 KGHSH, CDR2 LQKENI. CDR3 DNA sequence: TGTGCCAGCTCGGAACTAGTTAGCTCCTACGAGCAGTACTTC. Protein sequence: CASSELVSSYEQYF.